The sequence of this T cell receptor beta chain was determined in a study of OX40 agonist ivuxolimab in advanced cancers. A word on this clone: Its antigen remains unknown.

TCRdb's table, derived via immunoSEQ multiplex PCR, lists solely in-frame clones and lacks some. This table has tens of thousands of clones, roughly 92% appearing once. Regarding the study as a whole: A proportion of nonresponders additionally exhibited low normalized T-cell clonal expansion.

Autoimmune disease history or systemic immunosuppression led to patients being barred. This sample comprised CD4+ or CD8+ T cells sorted from blood, obtained in a trial of the OX40 agonist ivuxolimab. The sequence came from an adult with an advanced solid tumor such as melanoma, head and neck, liver or kidney cancer.

This CDR3 reads CASSLWRTVGGLAEAFF. In DNA, the CDR3 is TGTGCCAGCAGCTTGTGGCGAACGGTGGGGGGGCTCGCTGAAGCTTTCTTT. This chain uses TRBV5-6 with TRBJ1-1; D is perhaps TRBD1 (6 bases). Germline loops: CDR1 SGHDT, CDR2 YYEEEE. This CDR3 contains 17 residues. The V and J ends lost 1 base and 6 bases respectively, with 22 bases between them.